This T cell receptor (beta chain) came from a study of T-cell memory formation after mild COVID-19. Study-wide background: There were largely donor-specific TCR clusters.

Germline assignment: CDR1 SGHTA and CDR2 FQGTGA. The CDR3 is 15 residues long. Trimming pared 5 bases from V and 8 bases from J, leaving 19 bases between. TCRdb re-analysed the 5' RACE reads in MiXCR, keeping a single row per CDR3 protein. The table shows more than 450,000 distinct CDR3 sequences, with approximately 19% occurring only once. The sequenced sample was PBMCs or a T cell subset sorted from them (not recorded which). The chain joins TRBV7-3 to TRBJ2-1; possible D gene TRBD1, 5 bases. This receptor was taken from an adult woman who had mild COVID-19 (a few samples of this study predate the infection). Cell type and time point are not known. The CDR3 DNA sequence: TGTGCCAGCAGCGATTCTGGGGCCGTAACGGATGAGCAGTTCTTC. Translating gives CASSDSGAVTDEQFF. Full variable domain (outside the CDR3, taken from reference TRBV7-3 and TRBJ2-1): GAGVSQTPSNKVTEKGKYVELRCDPISGHTALYWYRQSLGQGPEFLIYFQGTGAADDSGLPNDRFFAVRPEGSVSTLKIQRTERGDSAVYLCASSDSGAVTDEQFFGPGTRLTVL.